The 2 T cell receptor beta chains below all came from one sample that was sequenced in a study of blood T cell repertoires in COVID-19. Sequenced by immunoSEQ multiplex PCR; TCRdb stores in-frame clones only, minus some. The table has about 130,000 clones, over 75% seen once. Sequences were obtained from peripheral blood. These receptors came from a woman aged 55 to 70 with acute or convalescent COVID-19.

This clone was counted a single time. Other DNA sequences in the same sample also yield this CDR3. The rearrangement joins TRBV5-1 to TRBJ1-2, with D unresolved. The CDR3 is made up of 13 amino acids. Deletions cut 1 base from V and 3 bases from J, with 7 bases between. Germline assignment: CDR1 SGHRS and CDR2 YFSETQ. The CDR3 reads CASSLRTDYGYTF. The CDR3 DNA reads TGCGCCAGCAGCTTGCGGACTGACTATGGCTACACCTTC. Full variable domain (missing parts from reference TRBV5-1 and TRBJ1-2): KAGVTQTPRYLIKTRGQQVTLSCSPISGHRSVSWYQQTPGQGLQFLFEYFSETQRNKGNFPGRFSGRQFSNSRSEMNVSTLELGDSALYLCASSLRTDYGYTFGSGTRLTVV.

V and J are TRBV6-1 and TRBJ1-2; D perhaps matches TRBD1 (6 bases). V gave up 2 bases and J gave up 4 bases, with 14 bases separating them. The CDR3 is 15 residues long. Germline V gene data show CDR1 as MNHNS and CDR2 as SASEGT. The CDR3 DNA is TGTGCCAGCAGTGAAATCGGCAGGGGCCCCTATGGCTACACCTTC. Amino acids: CASSEIGRGPYGYTF.